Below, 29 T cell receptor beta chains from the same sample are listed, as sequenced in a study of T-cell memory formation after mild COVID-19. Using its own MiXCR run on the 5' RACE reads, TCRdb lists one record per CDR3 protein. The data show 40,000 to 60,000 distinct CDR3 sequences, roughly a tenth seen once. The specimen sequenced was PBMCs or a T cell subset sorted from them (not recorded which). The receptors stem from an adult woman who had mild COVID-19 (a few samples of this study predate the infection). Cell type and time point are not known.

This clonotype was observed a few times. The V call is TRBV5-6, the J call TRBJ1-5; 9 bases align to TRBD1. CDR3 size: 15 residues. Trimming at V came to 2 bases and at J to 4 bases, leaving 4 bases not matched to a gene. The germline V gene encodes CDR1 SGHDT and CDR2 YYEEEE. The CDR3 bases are TGTGCCAGCAGCTTACAGGGGGCACGAAATCAGCCCCAGCATTTT. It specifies CASSLQGARNQPQHF.

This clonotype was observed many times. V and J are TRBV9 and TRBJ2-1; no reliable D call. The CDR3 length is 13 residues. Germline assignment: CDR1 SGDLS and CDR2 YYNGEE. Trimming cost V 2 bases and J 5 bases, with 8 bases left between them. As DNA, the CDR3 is TGTGCCAGCAGCGTTTATATGAACAATGAGCAGTTCTTC. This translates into CASSVYMNNEQFF.

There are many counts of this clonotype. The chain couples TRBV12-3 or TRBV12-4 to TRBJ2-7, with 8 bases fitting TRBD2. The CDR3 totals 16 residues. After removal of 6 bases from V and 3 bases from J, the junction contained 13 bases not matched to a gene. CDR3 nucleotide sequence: TGTGCCAGCAGCGTAGACTATAGCGGGATCGTCTACGAGCAGTACTTC. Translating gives CASSVDYSGIVYEQYF.

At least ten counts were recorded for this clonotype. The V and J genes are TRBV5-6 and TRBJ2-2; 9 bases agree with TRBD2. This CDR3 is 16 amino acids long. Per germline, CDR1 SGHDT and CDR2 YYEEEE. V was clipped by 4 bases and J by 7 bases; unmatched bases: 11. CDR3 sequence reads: CASSVIAGGPGGELFF. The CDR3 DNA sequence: TGTGCCAGCAGCGTGATCGCGGGGGGGCCTGGCGGGGAGCTGTTTTTT.

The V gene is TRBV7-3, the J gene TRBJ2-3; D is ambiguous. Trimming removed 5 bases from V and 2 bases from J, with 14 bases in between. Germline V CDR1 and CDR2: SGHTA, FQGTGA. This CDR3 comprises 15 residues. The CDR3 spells CASSPLGITTDTQYF. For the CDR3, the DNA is TGTGCCAGCAGCCCCCTGGGCATCACCACAGATACGCAGTATTTT.

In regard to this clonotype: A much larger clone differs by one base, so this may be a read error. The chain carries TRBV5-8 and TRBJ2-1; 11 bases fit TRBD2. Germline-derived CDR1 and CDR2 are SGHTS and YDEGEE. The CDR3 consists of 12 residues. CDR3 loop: CDSSRISGREFF. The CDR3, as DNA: TGTGACAGCAGCCGAATTAGCGGGAGGGAGTTCTTC.

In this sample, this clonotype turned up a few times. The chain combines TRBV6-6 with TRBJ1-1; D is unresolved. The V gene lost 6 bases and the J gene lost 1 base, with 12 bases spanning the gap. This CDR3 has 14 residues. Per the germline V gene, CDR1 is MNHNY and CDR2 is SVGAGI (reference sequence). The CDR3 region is CASRGDTPNTEAFF. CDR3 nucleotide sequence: TGTGCCAGCAGAGGAGACACACCGAACACTGAAGCTTTCTTT.

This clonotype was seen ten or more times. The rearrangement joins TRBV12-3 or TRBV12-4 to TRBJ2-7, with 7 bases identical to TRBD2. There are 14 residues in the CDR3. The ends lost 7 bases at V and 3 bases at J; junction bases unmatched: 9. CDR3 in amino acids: CASTPVSGGYEQYF. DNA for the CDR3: TGTGCCAGCACCCCAGTTTCGGGGGGCTACGAGCAGTACTTC.

The CDR3 DNA sequence: TGTGCCACCAGCAGAGGACGGCCAGAGTACGAGCAGTACTTC. This translates into CATSRGRPEYEQYF. The rearrangement links TRBV15 to TRBJ2-7; D is ambiguous. This CDR3 spans 14 amino acids. The V gene lost 1 base and the J gene lost 4 bases, with 11 bases spanning the gap. The germline gives CDR1 LNHNV, CDR2 YYDKDF (reference sequence).

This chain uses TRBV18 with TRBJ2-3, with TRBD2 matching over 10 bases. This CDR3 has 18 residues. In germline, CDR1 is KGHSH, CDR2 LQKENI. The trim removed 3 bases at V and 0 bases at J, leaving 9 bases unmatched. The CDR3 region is CASSPRIAGGLSTDTQYF. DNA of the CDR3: TGTGCCAGCTCACCGCGGATAGCGGGGGGCCTTAGCACAGATACGCAGTATTTT.

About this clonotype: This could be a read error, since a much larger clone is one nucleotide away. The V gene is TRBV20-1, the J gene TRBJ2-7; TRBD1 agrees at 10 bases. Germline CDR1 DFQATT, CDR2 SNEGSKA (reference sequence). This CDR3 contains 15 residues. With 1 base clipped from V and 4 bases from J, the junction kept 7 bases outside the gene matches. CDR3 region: CSARGLGQGGYEQYF. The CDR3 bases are TGCAGTGCTAGAGGCCTAGGACAGGGGGGATACGAGCAGTACTTC.

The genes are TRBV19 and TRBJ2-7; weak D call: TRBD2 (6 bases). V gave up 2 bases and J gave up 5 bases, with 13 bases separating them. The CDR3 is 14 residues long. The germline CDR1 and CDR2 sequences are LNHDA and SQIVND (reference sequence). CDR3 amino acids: CASSISGVWDEQYF. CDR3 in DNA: TGTGCCAGTAGTATATCGGGAGTTTGGGACGAGCAGTACTTC.

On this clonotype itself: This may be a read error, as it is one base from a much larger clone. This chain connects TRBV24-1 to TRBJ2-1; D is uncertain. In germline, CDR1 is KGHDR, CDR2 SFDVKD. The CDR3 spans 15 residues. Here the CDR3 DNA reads TGTGCCACCGGTGATCCCTCCGGCTCCTACAATGAGCAGTTCTTC. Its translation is CATGDPSGSYNEQFF.

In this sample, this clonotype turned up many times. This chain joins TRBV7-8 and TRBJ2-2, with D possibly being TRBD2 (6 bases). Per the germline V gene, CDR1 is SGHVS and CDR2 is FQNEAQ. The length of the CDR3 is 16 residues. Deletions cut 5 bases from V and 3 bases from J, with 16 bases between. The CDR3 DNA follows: TGTGCCAGCAGCCTACGGGAGCGGTGGGACACCGGGGAGCTGTTTTTT. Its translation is CASSLRERWDTGELFF. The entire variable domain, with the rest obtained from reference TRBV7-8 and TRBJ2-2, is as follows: GAGVSQSPRYKVAKRGQDVALRCDPISGHVSLFWYQQALGQGPEFLTYFQNEAQLDKSGLPSDRFFAERPEGSVSTLKIQRTQQEDSAVYLCASSLRERWDTGELFFGEGSRLTVL.

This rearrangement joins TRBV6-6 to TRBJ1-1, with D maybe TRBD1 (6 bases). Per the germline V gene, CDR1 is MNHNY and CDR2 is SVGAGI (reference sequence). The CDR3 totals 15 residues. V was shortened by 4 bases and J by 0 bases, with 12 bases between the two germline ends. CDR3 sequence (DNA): TGTGCCAGCAGTTCATCGACAGGTATGAACACTGAAGCTTTCTTT. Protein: CASSSSTGMNTEAFF.

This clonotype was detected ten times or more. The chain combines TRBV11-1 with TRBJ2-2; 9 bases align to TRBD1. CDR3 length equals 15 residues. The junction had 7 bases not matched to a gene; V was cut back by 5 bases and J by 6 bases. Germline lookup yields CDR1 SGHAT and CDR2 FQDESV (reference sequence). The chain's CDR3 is CASSPQGAAAGELFF. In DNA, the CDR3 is TGTGCCAGCAGCCCACAGGGGGCGGCGGCCGGGGAGCTGTTTTTT.

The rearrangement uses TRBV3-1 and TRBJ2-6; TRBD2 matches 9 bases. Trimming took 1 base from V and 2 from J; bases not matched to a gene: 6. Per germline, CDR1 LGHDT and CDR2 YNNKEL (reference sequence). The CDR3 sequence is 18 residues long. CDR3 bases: TGTGCCAGCAGCCAAGTTGCGGGAGGGACACCTGGGGCCAACGTCCTGACTTTC. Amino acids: CASSQVAGGTPGANVLTF.

CDR3 DNA: TGTGCCAGCAGCTTAGAGCCAAATCAGCCCCAGCATTTT. This sequence encodes CASSLEPNQPQHF. The chain has TRBV7-2 and TRBJ1-5, with D hard to call. The V gene's germline CDR1 is SGHTA and CDR2 FQGNSA. V lost 1 base to trimming and J lost 4 bases, with 5 bases between them. There are 13 residues in the CDR3.

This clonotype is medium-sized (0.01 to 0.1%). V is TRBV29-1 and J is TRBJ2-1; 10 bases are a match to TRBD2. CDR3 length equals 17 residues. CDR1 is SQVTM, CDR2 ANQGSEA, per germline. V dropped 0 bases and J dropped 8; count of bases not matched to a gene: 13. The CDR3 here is CSVEDDRSGGARDEQFF. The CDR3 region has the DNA TGCAGCGTTGAAGATGACCGGAGCGGGGGGGCCCGGGATGAGCAGTTCTTC.

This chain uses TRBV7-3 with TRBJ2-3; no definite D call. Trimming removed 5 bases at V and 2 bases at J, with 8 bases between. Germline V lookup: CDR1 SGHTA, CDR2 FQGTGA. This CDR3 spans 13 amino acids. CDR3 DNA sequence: TGTGCCAGCAGCCCCAAACCCACAGATACGCAGTATTTT. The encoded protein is CASSPKPTDTQYF.

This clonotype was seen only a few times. CDR3 amino acids: CAWSTGQSSYEQYF. The CDR3, as DNA: TGTGCCTGGAGCACGGGACAGTCTTCCTACGAGCAGTACTTC. V gene TRBV30 combines with J gene TRBJ2-7, with TRBD1 identical over 7 bases. Germline V lookup: CDR1 GTSNPN, CDR2 SVGIG (reference sequence). CDR3 size: 14 residues. J gave up 1 base and V 3 bases, and 6 bases lay outside the gene matches.

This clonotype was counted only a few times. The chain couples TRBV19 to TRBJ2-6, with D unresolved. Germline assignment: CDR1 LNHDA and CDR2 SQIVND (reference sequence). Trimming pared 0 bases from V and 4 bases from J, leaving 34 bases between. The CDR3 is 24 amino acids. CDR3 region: CASSIDPRQAVNHRSESGANVLTF. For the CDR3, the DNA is TGTGCCAGTAGTATAGATCCCCGCCAGGCGGTTAATCACAGATCTGAGTCGGGGGCCAACGTCCTGACTTTC.

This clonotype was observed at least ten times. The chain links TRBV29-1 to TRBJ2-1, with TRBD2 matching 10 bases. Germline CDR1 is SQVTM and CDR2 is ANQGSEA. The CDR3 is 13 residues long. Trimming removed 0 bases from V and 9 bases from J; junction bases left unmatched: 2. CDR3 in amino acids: CSVEDWTSGEQFF. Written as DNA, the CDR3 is TGCAGCGTTGAAGATTGGACTAGCGGTGAGCAGTTCTTC.

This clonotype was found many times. In DNA, the CDR3 is TGCGCCAGCAGGACTCTAGCGGGAGGGTTCCACGAGCAGTACTTC. This sequence encodes CASRTLAGGFHEQYF. The V and J genes are TRBV5-1 and TRBJ2-7, with 12 positions matching TRBD2. Germline loops: CDR1 SGHRS, CDR2 YFSETQ. The CDR3 loop spans 15 amino acids. Trimming cost V 5 bases and J 5 bases; bases outside gene matches: 8.

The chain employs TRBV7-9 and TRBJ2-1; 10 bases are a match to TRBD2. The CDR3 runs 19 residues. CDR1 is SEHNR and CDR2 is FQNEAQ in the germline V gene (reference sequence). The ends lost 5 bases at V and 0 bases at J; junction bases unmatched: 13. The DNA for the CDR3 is TGTGCCAGCAGCACTAGGGTGCTAGCGGGGGCCAGCTCCTACAATGAGCAGTTCTTC. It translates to CASSTRVLAGASSYNEQFF.

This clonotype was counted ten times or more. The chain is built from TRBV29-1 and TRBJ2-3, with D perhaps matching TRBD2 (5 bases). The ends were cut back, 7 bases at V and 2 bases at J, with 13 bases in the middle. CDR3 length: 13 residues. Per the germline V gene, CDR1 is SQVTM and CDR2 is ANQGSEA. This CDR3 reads CSAVPGVTDTQYF. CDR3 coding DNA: TGCAGCGCGGTCCCCGGGGTCACAGATACGCAGTATTTT.

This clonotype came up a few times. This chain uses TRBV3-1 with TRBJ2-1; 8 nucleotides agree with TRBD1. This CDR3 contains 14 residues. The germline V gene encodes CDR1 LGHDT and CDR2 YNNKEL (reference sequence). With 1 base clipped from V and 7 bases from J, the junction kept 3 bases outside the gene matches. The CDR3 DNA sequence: TGTGCCAGCAGCCAAGCCCAGGGGGCGAATGAGCAGTTCTTC. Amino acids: CASSQAQGANEQFF.

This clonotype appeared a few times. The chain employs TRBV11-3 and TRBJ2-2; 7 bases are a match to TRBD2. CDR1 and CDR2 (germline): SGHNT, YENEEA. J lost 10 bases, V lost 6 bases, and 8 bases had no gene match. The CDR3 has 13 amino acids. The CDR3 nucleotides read TGTGCCAGCAGGATCCTCGGGGGGTTGGAGCTGTTTTTT. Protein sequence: CASRILGGLELFF.

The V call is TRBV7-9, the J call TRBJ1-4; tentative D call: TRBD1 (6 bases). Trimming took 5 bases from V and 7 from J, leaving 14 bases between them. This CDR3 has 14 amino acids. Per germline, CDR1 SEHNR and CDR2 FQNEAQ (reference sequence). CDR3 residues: CASSPTRGGEKLFF. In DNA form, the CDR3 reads TGTGCCAGCAGCCCTACCAGGGGCGGTGAAAAACTGTTTTTT.